This is a list of T cell receptor beta chains from one sample in a study of beta chain features in type 1 diabetes. The protocol was immunoSEQ multiplex PCR, while the TCRdb copy is restricted to in-frame clones and leaves out a portion. The sample has under 350,000 clones, roughly 8% seen once. The sample was central memory CD4+ T cells from blood. These receptors were collected from a woman under 30 in good health. The CDR3 runs from the conserved cysteine through the conserved F or W. A D gene is named only where the DNA matches it firmly. Size is omitted from some rows. Given values are once, few, many or a class for expanded clones.

j_gene,d_gene,v_gene,len,abundance,CDR3nt,CDR3aa
TRBJ1-6,NA,TRBV4-2,14,NA,TGTGCCAGCAGTGATACAGGGAATAATTCACCCCTCCACTTT,CASSDTGNNSPLHF
TRBJ2-3,NA,TRBV10-3,11,NA,TGTGCCAGCGGCCAGGCAGATACGCAGTATTTT,CASGQADTQYF
TRBJ2-4,NA,TRBV28,18,NA,TGTGCCAGCAGTTTACCTCTCCTTGGCCTAAGAGCCAAAAACATTCAGTACTTC,CASSLPLLGLRAKNIQYF
TRBJ2-1,NA,TRBV6-6,12,few,TGTGCCAGCAGTTTCACCGCTAATGAGCAGTTCTTC,CASSFTANEQFF
TRBJ2-1,NA,TRBV2,12,NA,TGTGCCAGCAGTACTACACATGGTGTGAAGTTCTTC,CASSTTHGVKFF
TRBJ2-1,NA,TRBV4-3,13,NA,TGCGCCAGCAGCCAAGATCTGGCCGGGGGGCAGTTCTTC,CASSQDLAGGQFF
TRBJ2-1,TRBD2,TRBV11-2,17,NA,TGTGCCAGCAAGCTTTCTGCGGGCTGGAGCGGGACCGGTGAGCAGTTCTTC,CASKLSAGWSGTGEQFF
TRBJ2-7,NA,TRBV7-2,13,NA,TGTGCCGGAACAGAGGGCAGGGGAAACGAGCAGTACTTC,CAGTEGRGNEQYF
TRBJ2-1,NA,TRBV11-3,12,few,TGTGCCAGCAGCTTAACAGGGTATGAGCAGTTCTTC,CASSLTGYEQFF
TRBJ1-3,TRBD1,TRBV2,14,few,TGTGCCAGCGTCGGGACAGGGGCTGGAAACACCATATATTTT,CASVGTGAGNTIYF
TRBJ2-5,NA,TRBV29-1,15,NA,TGCAGCGTTGGTACGGGGAGGGGGGCTAAAGAGACCCAGTACTTC,CSVGTGRGAKETQYF
TRBJ2-3,NA,TRBV2,15,few,TGTGCCAGCCGACGGACAGACCAATACACAGATACGCAGTATTTT,CASRRTDQYTDTQYF
TRBJ2-1,NA,TRBV20-1,11,medium-sized,TGCAGTGCAGCTCCAGTGACTGAGCAGTTCTTC,CSAAPVTEQFF
TRBJ2-1,NA,TRBV15,13,NA,TGTGCCACCAGCAGAGATCCAAAGGGTGAGCAGTTCTTC,CATSRDPKGEQFF
TRBJ2-1,TRBD2,TRBV5-6,16,NA,TGTGCCAGCAGCTCCCAACTAGCGGGGGTCTGGAATGAGCAGTTCTTC,CASSSQLAGVWNEQFF
TRBJ1-6,NA,TRBV28,13,NA,TGTGCCAGCAGTTTAGGGTGGAATTCACCCCTCCACTTT,CASSLGWNSPLHF
TRBJ1-2,TRBD1,TRBV6-6,13,few,TGTGCCAGCAGACTGGACAGGGAATACGGCTACACCTTC,CASRLDREYGYTF
TRBJ1-5,TRBD1,TRBV15,15,NA,TGTGCCACCAGCAGGATCGACAGGGGTCATCAGCCCCAGCATTTT,CATSRIDRGHQPQHF
TRBJ2-7,TRBD1,TRBV10-3,12,NA,TGTGCCACCCGGGACAGGGGGGACGAGCAGTACTTC,CATRDRGDEQYF
TRBJ1-2,NA,TRBV19,15,few,TGTGCCAGTAGCCCCCGCCAGGGAAACAACTATGGCTACACCTTC,CASSPRQGNNYGYTF
TRBJ1-2,NA,TRBV4-2,17,few,TGTGCCAGCAGCCAAGATATCGGAGACTACCTTTTTTATGGCTACACCTTC,CASSQDIGDYLFYGYTF
TRBJ2-1,TRBD1,TRBV29-1,14,few,TGCAGCGTTGAGCGCGGGACAGGCACCAATGAGCAGTTCTTC,CSVERGTGTNEQFF
TRBJ2-1,NA,TRBV7-9,14,NA,TGTGCCAGCAGCCCGACCGGGGCCTACAATGAGCAGTTCTTC,CASSPTGAYNEQFF
TRBJ2-3,NA,TRBV7-3,13,many,TGTGCCAGCAGCTTATTGGGCACAGATACGCAGTATTTT,CASSLLGTDTQYF
TRBJ1-1,TRBD1,TRBV5-1,15,few,TGCGCCAGCAGCTTGGCCGCAGGGGGCAACACTGAAGCTTTCTTT,CASSLAAGGNTEAFF
TRBJ1-1,NA,TRBV7-2,16,few,TGTGCCAGCAGCCAAGTATCGGGGTCCGCGAAAACTGAAGCTTTCTTT,CASSQVSGSAKTEAFF
TRBJ2-1,NA,TRBV6-1,11,NA,TGTGCCAGCAGTGATTGGGATGAGCAGTTCTTC,CASSDWDEQFF
TRBJ1-1,TRBD1,TRBV5-6,15,NA,TGTGCCAGCAGCTTGGCTCGGCAGGGGGGCACTGAAGCTTTCTTT,CASSLARQGGTEAFF
TRBJ2-6,TRBD1,TRBV9,17,NA,TGTGCCAGCAGTCCGGGACAGGGCCCCTCTGGGGCCAACGTCCTGACTTTC,CASSPGQGPSGANVLTF
TRBJ1-2,TRBD1,TRBV2,14,many,TGTGCCAGCAGTGGGGACAGGGCAAAACATGGCTACACCTTC,CASSGDRAKHGYTF
TRBJ1-2,NA,TRBV27,16,few,TGTGCCAGCAGTTCCAGACTGAGGTTATCACTCGATGGCTACACCTTC,CASSSRLRLSLDGYTF
TRBJ1-4,NA,TRBV5-1,16,NA,TGCGCCAGCAGCTTGGGAGTTGGACAGTTTAATGAAAAACTGTTTTTT,CASSLGVGQFNEKLFF
TRBJ2-7,NA,TRBV15,14,few,TGTGCCACCAGCAGAGAAAGGCAGAGCTACGAGCAGTACTTC,CATSRERQSYEQYF
TRBJ1-2,NA,TRBV7-2,16,NA,TGTGCCAGCAGCTTAGACTCATGGGCAGCTAACTATGGCTACACCTTC,CASSLDSWAANYGYTF
TRBJ1-6,NA,TRBV28,14,NA,TGTGCCAGCAGTGGGAGGACATCCTGGTCACCCCTCCACTTT,CASSGRTSWSPLHF
TRBJ1-4,NA,TRBV19,14,NA,TGTGCCAGTAAAACGGACCCAACTAATGAAAAACTGTTTTTT,CASKTDPTNEKLFF
TRBJ2-3,TRBD1,TRBV29-1,14,NA,TGCAGCGTTGACCTCTGGACAGGGGCAGATACGCAGTATTTT,CSVDLWTGADTQYF
TRBJ1-2,TRBD1,TRBV5-4,14,few,TGTGCCAGCAGCTTGGACCAGACAGGGGCCGGCTACACCTTC,CASSLDQTGAGYTF
TRBJ2-1,TRBD2,TRBV2,14,few,TGTGCCAGCAACCTAGCGGGAGTGAACAATGAGCAGTTCTTC,CASNLAGVNNEQFF
TRBJ1-5,NA,TRBV4-3,14,many,TGCGCCAGCAGCCAGAACAGGGCCAATCAGCCCCAGCATTTT,CASSQNRANQPQHF
TRBJ1-2,NA,TRBV10-3,11,few,TGTGCCATCAGTGGGGGCAGCGGCTACACCTTC,CAISGGSGYTF
TRBJ1-6,NA,TRBV27,13,few,TGTGCCAGCCGGAGAAATATGAATTCACCCCTCCACTTT,CASRRNMNSPLHF
TRBJ1-5,NA,TRBV7-2,14,NA,TGTGCCAGCAGCGTGGCAGGGGCCAATCAGCCCCAGCATTTT,CASSVAGANQPQHF
TRBJ1-1,NA,TRBV5-1,16,few,TGCGCCAGCGTCGAAGACAGAGTATCGATGAACACTGAAGCTTTCTTT,CASVEDRVSMNTEAFF
TRBJ2-7,NA,TRBV30,12,NA,TGTGCCTGGAGTGTACAGGGCTACGAGCAGTACTTC,CAWSVQGYEQYF
TRBJ2-1,NA,TRBV10-3,17,few,TGTGCCATCAGTGACAGGCAACTAGGGAGCTCCTACAATGAGCAGTTCTTC,CAISDRQLGSSYNEQFF
TRBJ1-2,NA,TRBV5-1,13,NA,TGCGCCAGCAGCTTGACAGGGAGCCTAAGCTACACCTTC,CASSLTGSLSYTF
TRBJ2-7,TRBD1,TRBV30,16,few,TGTGCCTGGAGTGGCCCAGGACAGGGACGGTCCTACGAGCAGTACTTC,CAWSGPGQGRSYEQYF
TRBJ2-4,TRBD1,TRBV18,17,few,TGTGCCAGCTCACCGAGTACAGGGGGCTTTGGCAAAAACATTCAGTACTTC,CASSPSTGGFGKNIQYF
TRBJ2-6,NA,TRBV7-3,18,many,TGTGCCAGCAGCTCAGCTCGGGGGGCCCTCTCTGGGGCCAACGTCCTGACTTTC,CASSSARGALSGANVLTF
TRBJ1-1,TRBD1,TRBV6-6,13,NA,TGTGCCAGCAGCCGCCCGCCGGGACAGAAAGCTTTCTTT,CASSRPPGQKAFF
TRBJ2-2,NA,TRBV5-4,14,many,TGTGCCAGCAGCCCCCGGACGGAAACCGGGGAGCTGTTTTTT,CASSPRTETGELFF
TRBJ1-6,NA,TRBV4-3,14,NA,TGCGCCAGCAGCCAAGAAAACCGAAATTCACCCCTCCACTTT,CASSQENRNSPLHF
TRBJ2-7,NA,TRBV14,14,few,TGTGCCAGCAGCCTACTAGGTGTCCTCAACGAGCAGTACTTC,CASSLLGVLNEQYF
TRBJ2-3,NA,TRBV30,12,many,TGTGCCTGGACAGTCAACACAGATACGCAGTATTTT,CAWTVNTDTQYF